This T cell receptor (beta chain) was captured in a study of tumor-infiltrating lymphocytes in primary liver carcinoma. With regard to this clonotype: The antigen remains unidentified. The junction and the germline gene differ at one end; a read error may be behind it.

Synthesis of TCR beta cDNA was carried out from 500 ng total RNA with a constant-region primer. Nested multiplex PCR, run for three rounds with slightly modified ARM-PCR, yielded TCR beta libraries. For roughly 10 cycles apiece, the opening two PCR rounds ran with TRBV1-TRBV30 forward primers and a C-beta reverse primer. Using its own MiXCR run on the multiplex PCR reads, TCRdb lists one record per CDR3 protein. Among 180,000 or so distinct CDR3 sequences, less than 65% were seen once, and the ten largest hold around three quarters. Overall study findings and caveats: Paired tumor-adjacent and tumor-blood samples overlapped less than tumor region pairs did.

The CDR3 runs to 16 residues. The germline CDR1 and CDR2 sequences are SGHAT and FQNNGV. Out of unsorted whole blood came the blood RNA, and germline DNA was extracted as well. Blood samples of approximately 4.1 milliliters were drawn preoperatively. This sequence was found in a man in his forties with primary liver carcinoma and hepatitis B virus infection. The sample consisted of peripheral blood. The chain is built from TRBV11-2 and TRBJ2-7; 8 bases fit TRBD2. In nucleotides, the CDR3 is TGTGCCAGCAGCTCCTTTCCGGGGGGGCTCTCCTACGAGCACTGCTTC. Its protein product is CASSSFPGGLSYEHCF.